This T cell receptor (beta chain) was obtained from a study of PD-L1 blockade in urothelial cancer (dated by TCRdb to 2015 to 2018). General notes on the study: All patients started therapy in the mid-2010s and received atezolizumab 1,200 mg intravenously every 3 weeks. Blood samples were analyzed at two time points: 3 weeks after treatment start (second dose) and 6 weeks after treatment start. An ECOG performance status of 0 or 1 was recorded for the patients, and 0 to 3 prior chemotherapy regimens had been received by the patients. Blood samples yielded a median of about 150,000 T cells and roughly 83,000 unique TCRs, with median clonality roughly 0.085. About 85% of the 29 patients were identified as males with urothelial cancer of bladder origin, and a prior smoking history was reported by 18 of 29 patients. Durable clinical benefit was achieved by nine patients and was not achieved by 20 patients. In the same patients who had TCR sequencing, pretreatment tumors also underwent whole exome sequencing and RNA sequencing. The study, an exploratory multi-omic analysis, examined somatic, immune and clinical correlates of response to PD-L1 blockade with atezolizumab in urothelial cancer. Pretreatment blood TCR-seq was available for twenty-nine patients, at least one posttreatment blood collection was obtained for 25 or so patients, and tumor TCR-seq was available for 25 or so patients. Progression-free survival longer than 6 months counted as durable clinical benefit, and TCR features were additionally tested against both progression-free and overall survival. Pretreatment tumor samples, along with matched peripheral blood collected serially before and after atezolizumab treatment, underwent TCR sequencing.

To estimate absolute template abundance from read counts, synthetic TCR analog templates were spiked into each PCR. TCRbeta CDR3 regions were amplified from genomic DNA with bias-controlled V and J gene primers using the immunoSEQ assay. Sequencing of rearranged TCRbeta segments was performed at approximately 20X coverage. The published analysis was carried out like this. Sequencing errors were corrected by clustering, and CDR3s were annotated against IMGT so that V, D and J genes could be assigned. Downstream analyses used only productive TCRbeta rearrangements, leaving out any out-of-frame or stop-codon sequences. To compute clonality, Shannon entropy was normalized by the log of the number of unique productive sequences and then subtracted from one. Fisher's exact test with Benjamini-Hochberg correction, at a threshold of adjusted p below 0.01, was used to find clones that differed between time points or between blood and tumor. What TCRdb holds here is the immuneACCESS table cut down to in-frame rearrangements. Part of the clones is not present; checked against another copy, under half of the missing clones reflect an unresolved V gene, and the others are unexplained. Clone size and the V and J calls come from that table; the DNA yielded D and trimming. A total of some 90,000 clones appear in this sample, roughly nine tenths of them only once. About 1% of the sample goes to the ten largest clones.

This clone was picked up a small number of times. The clone's antigen remains unknown. One base away there is no much larger clone; base qualities are not given. Broad study findings and their caveats: Small sample size (n of about 30) and many exploratory analyses mean the results are intended to be hypothesis-generating. Patients with durable benefit showed greater expansion of tumor-associated TCR clones in peripheral blood 3 weeks after starting treatment (n of about 21, p = 0.022). Improved progression-free and overall survival was found to be associated with pretreatment peripheral blood TCR clonality below the median.

This sample's time point label indicates: pretreatment peripheral blood. The cohort included roughly 29 patients with locally advanced or metastatic urothelial carcinoma who were treated at Memorial Sloan Kettering on a trial protocol. Peripheral blood mononuclear cells were collected from each patient pretreatment and during treatment, giving between 1 and 8 total time points per patient. The Qiagen DNeasy Blood extraction kit was used to purify genomic DNA from total PBMCs and tumor samples. PBMCs were collected pretreatment and during treatment, and were isolated and stored as previously described. CDR1 and CDR2 (LNHDA, SQIVND) derive from the germline V gene (reference sequence). The CDR3 sequence holds 12 residues, the cysteine and phenylalanine included. The read is trimmed to its CDR3 DNA, 36 bases read in frame from base 1. V is shortened by 6 bases, J by 0 bases, and the region joining them spans 5 bases.

This specimen consisted of PBMCs, obtained around atezolizumab (anti-PD-L1) treatment. This sequence originates from an elderly woman with urothelial cancer. Recombination connected TRBV19 to TRBJ1-1; the D gene assignment is ambiguous. At the DNA level, the sequence is TGTGCCAGTAGCCCGTTGAACACTGAAGCTTTCTTT. It translates as CASSPLNTEAFF.